The sequence of this T cell receptor beta chain was determined in a study of T cells after yellow fever vaccination. On the study more broadly: Low-cell-number fractions were prepared with SMART-Seq v4 Ultra Low Input.

This clonotype showed up many times. Template switching with 5'RACE generated the TCR cDNA and added a universal primer site and UMIs. TCRdb reprocessed the 5' RACE reads with MiXCR, giving one entry per CDR3 protein. Altogether a few hundred thousand distinct CDR3 sequences are present, 6.2% being singletons, with the ten largest covering approximately 15%. Germline V gives CDR1 SGHTA, CDR2 FQGNSA. There are 13 residues in the CDR3. The V end was cut by 5 bases, the J end by 7 bases, with 12 bases between. V usage is TRBV7-2 and J usage is TRBJ1-3; perhaps TRBD1 as D (5 bases). The sequence was collected from a man younger than 40 who received the YFV17D yellow fever vaccine. The sample consisted of PBMCs, taken 5 days after the yellow fever booster vaccination. The CDR3 nucleotides are TGTGCCAGCAGCGGTTCAACAGGCAACACCATATATTTT. This sequence encodes CASSGSTGNTIYF.